Listed below are T cell receptor beta chains from one sample, sequenced in a study of blood T cell repertoires in COVID-19. Clones were sequenced by immunoSEQ multiplex PCR, and TCRdb holds only the in-frame ones, with some missing. The repertoire has about 440,000 clones, roughly 91% of them found once; the top ten carry about 0.6%. Sequencing was performed on PBMCs or T cells enriched from blood (not recorded which). Source of these receptors: a man aged 18 to 29 who had recovered from COVID-19. The CDR3 runs from the conserved cysteine through the conserved F or W. Fields, in order: V gene, clone size, J gene, D gene, CDR3 DNA, CDR3 protein. D genes are given only for firm matches. Only part of the rows carry a size: once, few, many, or a class if the clone is expanded.

V gene: TRBV7-9; clone size: -; J gene: TRBJ1-5; D gene: -; CDR3 DNA: TGTGCCAGCAGCTTAGCAGGGGGATCGTCTCAGCCCCAGCATTTT; CDR3 protein: CASSLAGGSSQPQHF
V gene: TRBV12-5; clone size: -; J gene: TRBJ1-5; D gene: TRBD1; CDR3 DNA: TGTGCTAGTGCCGGGGACAGGGTAAGATTCGGTCAGCCCCAGCATTTT; CDR3 protein: CASAGDRVRFGQPQHF
V gene: TRBV24-1; clone size: -; J gene: TRBJ1-5; D gene: -; CDR3 DNA: TGTGCCGCTAGGACGCGGGGCGGCAATCAGCCCCAGCATTTT; CDR3 protein: CAARTRGGNQPQHF
V gene: TRBV3-1/TRBV3-2; clone size: -; J gene: TRBJ1-3; D gene: -; CDR3 DNA: TGTGCCAGCAGCCCCTTCTCTGGAAACACCATATATTTT; CDR3 protein: CASSPFSGNTIYF
V gene: TRBV18; clone size: -; J gene: TRBJ1-6; D gene: -; CDR3 DNA: TGTGCCAGCTCATTGACAGAGAAGGGTTCACCCCTCCACTTT; CDR3 protein: CASSLTEKGSPLHF
V gene: TRBV5-1; clone size: once; J gene: TRBJ1-1; D gene: TRBD1; CDR3 DNA: TGCGCCAGCAGCTTAGGACAGGGACACATGAACACTGAAGCTTTCTTT; CDR3 protein: CASSLGQGHMNTEAFF
V gene: TRBV4-2; clone size: -; J gene: TRBJ2-7; D gene: TRBD1; CDR3 DNA: TGTGCCAGCAGCCAGACAACCGGGACAGGAAGGACCTACGAGCAGTACTTC; CDR3 protein: CASSQTTGTGRTYEQYF
V gene: TRBV12-5; clone size: -; J gene: TRBJ1-1; D gene: TRBD1; CDR3 DNA: TGTGCTAGTGGCCACGGGACAGGGACTGAAGCTTTCTTT; CDR3 protein: CASGHGTGTEAFF
V gene: TRBV19; clone size: -; J gene: TRBJ1-1; D gene: -; CDR3 DNA: TGTGCCAGTAGTATAGGGGGGGGAGACCCTGAAGCTTTCTTT; CDR3 protein: CASSIGGGDPEAFF
V gene: TRBV6-5; clone size: -; J gene: TRBJ1-2; D gene: TRBD1; CDR3 DNA: TGTGCCAGCAGTCGAAAAGCGGGGGACAGCTATGGCTACACCTTC; CDR3 protein: CASSRKAGDSYGYTF
V gene: TRBV7-8; clone size: -; J gene: TRBJ2-5; D gene: -; CDR3 DNA: TGTGCCAGCAGCTTAGTCCTAGGGGGCCAAGAGACCCAGTACTTC; CDR3 protein: CASSLVLGGQETQYF
V gene: TRBV11-3; clone size: -; J gene: TRBJ2-1; D gene: TRBD2; CDR3 DNA: TGTGCCAGCAGCTTAGAGTCTAGCGGCTCCTACAATGAGCAGTTCTTC; CDR3 protein: CASSLESSGSYNEQFF
V gene: TRBV19; clone size: -; J gene: TRBJ1-5; D gene: -; CDR3 DNA: TGTGCCAGTCTTAATGTCAGGGGATCCCAGCATTTT; CDR3 protein: CASLNVRGSQHF
V gene: TRBV28; clone size: -; J gene: TRBJ2-1; D gene: TRBD2; CDR3 DNA: TGTGCCAGCAGTTTAGGAAGCGGGAGTGGTGATGAGCAGTTCTTC; CDR3 protein: CASSLGSGSGDEQFF
V gene: TRBV14; clone size: few; J gene: TRBJ1-1; D gene: TRBD1; CDR3 DNA: TGTGCCAGCAGCCAACAAACAGGGGGTGAAGCTTTCTTT; CDR3 protein: CASSQQTGGEAFF
V gene: TRBV6-5; clone size: -; J gene: TRBJ1-3; D gene: TRBD1; CDR3 DNA: TGTGCCGTCGGGACAGGGGGTGGTGGAAACACCATATATTTT; CDR3 protein: CAVGTGGGGNTIYF
V gene: TRBV7-9; clone size: -; J gene: TRBJ1-5; D gene: -; CDR3 DNA: TGTGCCAGCAGTCAAGAAGGGACTTGGAATCAGCCCCAGCATTTT; CDR3 protein: CASSQEGTWNQPQHF
V gene: TRBV5-1; clone size: -; J gene: TRBJ1-4; D gene: -; CDR3 DNA: TGCGCCAGCAGCGACAAACAGGGTATGGGGGAAAAACTGTTTTTT; CDR3 protein: CASSDKQGMGEKLFF
V gene: TRBV4-1; clone size: -; J gene: TRBJ1-1; D gene: -; CDR3 DNA: TGCGCCAGCAGCCAAGATGGTTTCCCCGACAGTGAAGCTTTCTTT; CDR3 protein: CASSQDGFPDSEAFF
V gene: TRBV5-4; clone size: -; J gene: TRBJ1-5; D gene: -; CDR3 DNA: TGTGCCAGCAGCTTGGGGGGCGGCAATCAGCCCCAGCATTTT; CDR3 protein: CASSLGGGNQPQHF
V gene: TRBV28; clone size: -; J gene: TRBJ1-2; D gene: TRBD1; CDR3 DNA: TGTGCCAGCAGTCGCCTAACAGGGGGAAGATGGTATGGCTACACCTTC; CDR3 protein: CASSRLTGGRWYGYTF
V gene: TRBV28; clone size: once; J gene: TRBJ1-4; D gene: -; CDR3 DNA: TGTGCCAGCATCAAGACAGTCCTCCGATTTGCAACTAATGAAAAACTGTTTTTT; CDR3 protein: CASIKTVLRFATNEKLFF
V gene: TRBV7-3; clone size: -; J gene: TRBJ1-1; D gene: -; CDR3 DNA: TGTGCCAGCAGCCCGGGGGGAGACACTGAAGCTTTCTTT; CDR3 protein: CASSPGGDTEAFF
V gene: TRBV29-1; clone size: -; J gene: TRBJ2-5; D gene: TRBD1; CDR3 DNA: TGCAGCGTTGCAGGGGGTGAAGAGACCCAGTACTTC; CDR3 protein: CSVAGGEETQYF
V gene: TRBV29-1; clone size: few; J gene: TRBJ1-1; D gene: TRBD1; CDR3 DNA: TGCAGCGTTGAAGGAAGACAGGGGAACACTGAAGCTTTCTTT; CDR3 protein: CSVEGRQGNTEAFF
V gene: TRBV28; clone size: -; J gene: TRBJ1-3; D gene: -; CDR3 DNA: TGTGCCAGCAGTTTAGTCGGTGGAAACACCATATATTTT; CDR3 protein: CASSLVGGNTIYF
V gene: TRBV2; clone size: -; J gene: TRBJ1-1; D gene: -; CDR3 DNA: TGTGCCAGCAGTGATCAGATGAACACTGAAGCTTTCTTT; CDR3 protein: CASSDQMNTEAFF
V gene: TRBV10-3; clone size: -; J gene: TRBJ2-2; D gene: TRBD2; CDR3 DNA: TGTGCCATCAGTGAGTCCCTAGTGGTAGCGGGAGTCTCTGGGGAGCTGTTTTTT; CDR3 protein: CAISESLVVAGVSGELFF
V gene: TRBV6-5; clone size: -; J gene: TRBJ1-1; D gene: -; CDR3 DNA: TGTGCCAGCAGGACGGGGAGGGACACTGAAGCTTTCTTT; CDR3 protein: CASRTGRDTEAFF
V gene: TRBV9; clone size: -; J gene: TRBJ1-3; D gene: -; CDR3 DNA: TGTGCCAGCAGCGTAGGGCCAGGTGGGGCGGGAAACACCATATATTTT; CDR3 protein: CASSVGPGGAGNTIYF
V gene: TRBV7-9; clone size: -; J gene: TRBJ2-7; D gene: TRBD1; CDR3 DNA: TGTGCCAGCAGCTTAGCGAACAGGGGATACGAGCAGTACTTC; CDR3 protein: CASSLANRGYEQYF
V gene: TRBV3-1/TRBV3-2; clone size: -; J gene: TRBJ2-1; D gene: -; CDR3 DNA: TGTGCCAGCAGCCACCAGACAGGATTTATCTTC; CDR3 protein: CASSHQTGFIF
V gene: TRBV7-9; clone size: -; J gene: TRBJ1-6; D gene: -; CDR3 DNA: TGTGCCACGGCCAGGGCGAATAATTCACCCCTCCACTTT; CDR3 protein: CATARANNSPLHF
V gene: TRBV3-1/TRBV3-2; clone size: -; J gene: TRBJ2-3; D gene: TRBD1; CDR3 DNA: TGTGCCAGCAGTCCTAGAAGGGGGCGAACAGATACGCAGTATTTT; CDR3 protein: CASSPRRGRTDTQYF